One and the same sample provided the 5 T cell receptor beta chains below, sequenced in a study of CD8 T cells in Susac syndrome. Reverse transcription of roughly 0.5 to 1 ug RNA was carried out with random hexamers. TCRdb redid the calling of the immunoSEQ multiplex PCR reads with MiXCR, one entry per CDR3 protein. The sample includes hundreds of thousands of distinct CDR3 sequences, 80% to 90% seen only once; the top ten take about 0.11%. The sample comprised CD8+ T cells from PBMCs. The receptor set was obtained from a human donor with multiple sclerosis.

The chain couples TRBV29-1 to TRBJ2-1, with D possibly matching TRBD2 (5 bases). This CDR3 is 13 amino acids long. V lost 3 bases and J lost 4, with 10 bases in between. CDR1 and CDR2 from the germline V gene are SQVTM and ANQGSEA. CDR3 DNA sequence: TGCAGCGTTGAGATTTCGGGGTACAATGAGCAGTTCTTC. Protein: CSVEISGYNEQFF.

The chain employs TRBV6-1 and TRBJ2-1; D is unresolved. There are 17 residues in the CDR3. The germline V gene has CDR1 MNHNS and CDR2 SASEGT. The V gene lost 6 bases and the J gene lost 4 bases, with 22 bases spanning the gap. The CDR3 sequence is CASRVSGLPYAYNEQFF. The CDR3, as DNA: TGTGCCAGCAGGGTTAGTGGGTTACCCTACGCTTACAATGAGCAGTTCTTC.

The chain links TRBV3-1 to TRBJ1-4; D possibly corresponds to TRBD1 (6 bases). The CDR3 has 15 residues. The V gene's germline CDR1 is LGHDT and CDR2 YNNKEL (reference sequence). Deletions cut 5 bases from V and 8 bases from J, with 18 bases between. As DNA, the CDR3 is TGTGCCAGCAGCATCACAGGGAACAGCGGCGAAAAACTGTTTTTT. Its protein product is CASSITGNSGEKLFF.

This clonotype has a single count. In nucleotides, the CDR3 is TGCGCCAGCAGCCTTGCCCAGACAGGGGCTGGAAACACCATATATTTT. Encoded protein: CASSLAQTGAGNTIYF. The chain carries TRBV5-1 and TRBJ1-3; 8 nucleotides align to TRBD1. Germline assignment: CDR1 SGHRS and CDR2 YFSETQ. The V segment lost 4 bases and the J segment 2 bases; nucleotides outside the gene matches: 8. There are 16 residues in the CDR3. Using reference TRBV5-1 and TRBJ1-3 for the parts outside the CDR3, the full variable domain is KAGVTQTPRYLIKTRGQQVTLSCSPISGHRSVSWYQQTPGQGLQFLFEYFSETQRNKGNFPGRFSGRQFSNSRSEMNVSTLELGDSALYLCASSLAQTGAGNTIYFGEGSWLTVV.

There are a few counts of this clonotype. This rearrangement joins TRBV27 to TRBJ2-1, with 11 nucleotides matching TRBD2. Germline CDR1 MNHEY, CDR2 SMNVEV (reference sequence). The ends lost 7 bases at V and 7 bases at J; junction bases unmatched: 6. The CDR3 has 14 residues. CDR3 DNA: TGTGCCAGCAAAACGGGACTAGCGGATAATGAGCAGTTCTTC. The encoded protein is CASKTGLADNEQFF.